This TCR beta chain was sequenced for a study of cytomegalovirus exposure and HLA in healthy donors. Study-wide context: Assignment to the Caucasian-associated ancestry cluster applied to more than 75% of the roughly 400 genotyped donors.

With regard to this clone: The target antigen is unknown.

Primers for the PCR totalled 60 Vbeta and 13 Jbeta. Sequencing was performed with immunoSEQ multiplex PCR; in TCRdb, only in-frame clones are kept and a portion is missing. The data contain about 36,000 clones, roughly three quarters of them singletons. Regarding the study as a whole: It was likely that a cluster of highly shared sequence variants was a sequencing artifact. For most TCR beta V segments, an earlier analysis put the productive rate at about 87% or about 30% of the time. Further analysis was carried out later, and it showed several of the most significant clusters appearing linked to common viral pathogens.

Sequenced input: PBMCs. This receptor was obtained from a man aged 25-45 years in good health and CMV-seronegative.

The CDR3 DNA reads as TGCGCCAGCAGCCACCCGGGACTAGCGGGGGGATGGGAGCAAGAGACCCAGTACTTC. As protein: CASSHPGLAGGWEQETQYF. The V and J genes are TRBV4-1 and TRBJ2-5; 15 bases match TRBD2. V trimming: 3 bases; J trimming: 2 bases; junction bases outside the gene matches: 10. Germline CDR1 and CDR2: MGHRA and YSYEKL. CDR3 length: 19 amino acids.